This T cell receptor (beta chain) was observed in a study of CD8+CD57+ T cells in acquired aplastic anemia. Study-wide background: Each DNA sample taken from sorted CD4+ and CD8+ cells came to 3 to 4 ug on average. Findings of the study overall: Significant differences in CD8+ Simpson's diversity were not observed between patients and controls.

Genomic DNA served as template for TCR beta VDJ and CDR3 profiling. TCRdb re-called the reads through MiXCR, storing one row per CDR3 protein. This table has 190,000 or so distinct CDR3 sequences, approximately 48% appearing once. Those patients picked for sequencing had displayed CD8+CD57+ cell expansion on flow cytometry. This clonotype was seen a few times. The target antigen is unknown. This CDR3 has 12 residues. V was trimmed by 6 bases and J by 2 bases, leaving 2 bases between them. The germline CDR1 and CDR2 sequences are SEHNR and FQNEAQ (reference sequence). The TCR originated in a human donor with aplastic anemia. The sequencing input was sorted CD4+, CD8+, or CD8+CD57+ T cells (not recorded which) from PBMCs. The rearrangement links TRBV7-9 to TRBJ1-6; D not certain. As DNA, the CDR3 is TGTGCCAGCAGTGCCTATAATTCACCCCTCCACTTT. Translated: CASSAYNSPLHF.